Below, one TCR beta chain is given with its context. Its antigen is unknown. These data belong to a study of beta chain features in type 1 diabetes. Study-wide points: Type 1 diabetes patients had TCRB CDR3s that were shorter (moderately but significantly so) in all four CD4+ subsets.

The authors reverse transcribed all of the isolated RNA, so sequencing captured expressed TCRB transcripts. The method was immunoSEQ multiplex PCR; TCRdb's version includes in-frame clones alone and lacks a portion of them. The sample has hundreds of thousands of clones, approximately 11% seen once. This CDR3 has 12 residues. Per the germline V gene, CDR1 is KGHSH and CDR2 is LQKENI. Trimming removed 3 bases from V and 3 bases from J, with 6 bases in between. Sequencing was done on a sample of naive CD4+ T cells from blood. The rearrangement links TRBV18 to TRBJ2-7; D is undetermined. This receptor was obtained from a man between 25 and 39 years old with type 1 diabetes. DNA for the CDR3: TGTGCCAGCTCACCCCGTCTCTACGAGCAGTACTTC. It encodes CASSPRLYEQYF. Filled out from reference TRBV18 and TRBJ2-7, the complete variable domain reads NAGVMQNPRHLVRRRGQEARLRCSPMKGHSHVYWYRQLPEEGLKFMVYLQKENIIDESGMPKERFSAEFPKEGPSILRIQQVVRGDSAAYFCASSPRLYEQYFGPGTRLTVT.